This passage covers 27 T cell receptor beta chains from one sample sequenced in a study of Graves' ophthalmopathy and Graves' hyperthyroidism. TCR beta CDR3 regions were amplified from RNA transcripts. After a first-round RT-PCR with HTBI primers, a second-round multiplex PCR was run. From the multiplex PCR reads, TCRdb called clonotypes with MiXCR, one entry per CDR3 protein. The repertoire consists of around 1,000,000 distinct CDR3 sequences, with about two fifths occurring once and the leading ten covering around 10%. What was sequenced was peripheral blood or thyroid tissue (not recorded which). The receptors originated from an adult man with Graves' hyperthyroidism.

The CDR3 loop is CASKETQYF. In nucleotides, the CDR3 is TGTGCCAGCAAAGAGACCCAGTACTTC. The chain recombines TRBV2 with TRBJ2-5; D remains ambiguous. Germline lookup yields CDR1 SNHLY and CDR2 FYNNEI. The CDR3 is 9 amino acids. V lost 7 bases, J lost 3 bases, and 0 bases lay in between. Supplemented by reference TRBV2 and TRBJ2-5, the full variable domain reads EPEVTQTPSHQVTQMGQEVILRCVPISNHLYFYWYRQILGQKVEFLVSFYNNEISEKSEIFDDQFSVERPDGSNFTLKIRSTKLEDSAMYFCASKETQYFGPGTRLLVL.

The chain's CDR3 is CSARVGNQHF. The CDR3, as DNA: TGCAGTGCTAGGGTCGGGAACCAGCATTTT. The genes are TRBV20-1 and TRBJ1-5; D gene unclear. Trimming stripped 3 bases from V and 12 bases from J, with 9 bases between. The CDR3 totals 10 residues. Per germline, CDR1 DFQATT and CDR2 SNEGSKA (reference sequence).

The chain recombines TRBV11-2 with TRBJ1-3; TRBD1 is a possible D gene (5 bases). Deletions cut 1 base from V and 1 base from J, with 11 bases between. Germline V gene lookup returns CDR1 SGHAT and CDR2 FQNNGV. The CDR3 consists of 16 residues. In nucleotides, the CDR3 is TGTGCCAGCAGCTTAGTCCCGGGGACGTCTGGAAACACCATATATTTT. This gives the protein CASSLVPGTSGNTIYF.

V usage is TRBV7-2 and J usage is TRBJ1-6, with a weak D call TRBD1 (6 bases). Germline CDR1 and CDR2: SGHTA and FQGNSA. The CDR3 length is 17 residues. Trimming left V 5 bases short and J 7 bases short, with 21 bases between. The CDR3 DNA reads as TGTGCCAGCAGCCCCCCCCTCAGCAGGGGCGGGAATTCACCCCTCCACTTT. Amino acids: CASSPPLSRGGNSPLHF.

V usage is TRBV5-1 and J usage is TRBJ1-2, with 7 bases lining up with TRBD1. The CDR3 is made up of 14 amino acids. The V gene end was trimmed by 1 base and the J gene end by 9 bases; junction bases not matched to a gene: 9. Germline V gene sequence: CDR1 SGHRS, CDR2 YFSETQ. Written as DNA, the CDR3 is TGCGCCAGCAGCTTGCGGACAGGTTGGCGGAGCTACACCTTC. Protein: CASSLRTGWRSYTF.

This clonotype appeared many times. The chain couples TRBV7-9 to TRBJ1-5; D is uncertain. The CDR3 runs 13 residues. Trimming took 3 bases from V and 5 from J, leaving 8 bases between them. Germline values: CDR1 SEHNR, CDR2 FQNEAQ (reference sequence). The CDR3 DNA reads TGTGCCAGCAGCTTGGGATGGGATCAGCCCCAGCATTTT. Translating it yields CASSLGWDQPQHF.

This clonotype was seen at least ten times. The rearrangement links TRBV5-1 to TRBJ2-2; D not certain. Germline CDR1 and CDR2: SGHRS and YFSETQ. There are 14 residues in the CDR3. Trimming removed 5 bases from V and 4 bases from J, with 12 bases in between. The CDR3 DNA follows: TGCGCCAGCAGAGCACTCGAAGGCACCGGGGAGCTGTTTTTT. This codes for CASRALEGTGELFF.

The chain combines TRBV14 with TRBJ2-2, with D perhaps matching TRBD1 (6 bases). This CDR3 has 13 residues. Trimming took off 4 bases at V and 7 bases at J, with 10 bases between the two ends. Germline CDR1 is SGHDN and CDR2 is FVKESK. CDR3 DNA: TGTGCCAGCAGCCGGACAGTTTACGGGGAGCTGTTTTTT. Its translation: CASSRTVYGELFF. The entire variable domain, with the rest obtained from reference TRBV14 and TRBJ2-2, is as follows: EAGVTQFPSHSVIEKGQTVTLRCDPISGHDNLYWYRRVMGKEIKFLLHFVKESKQDESGMPNNRFLAERTGGTYSTLKVQPAELEDSGVYFCASSRTVYGELFFGEGSRLTVL.

This chain connects TRBV9 to TRBJ2-7, with a weak D call TRBD2 (5 bases). CDR3 size: 14 residues. V gave up 4 bases and J gave up 2 bases, with 13 bases separating them. Germline values: CDR1 SGDLS, CDR2 YYNGEE. CDR3 residues: CASSQEPGTYEQYF. The DNA of the CDR3 is TGTGCCAGCAGCCAAGAACCCGGGACCTACGAGCAGTACTTC. Full variable domain (rest looked up from reference TRBV9 and TRBJ2-7): DSGVTQTPKHLITATGQRVTLRCSPRSGDLSVYWYQQSLDQGLQFLIQYYNGEERAKGNILERFSAQQFPDLHSELNLSSLELGDSALYFCASSQEPGTYEQYFGPGTRLTVT.

This clonotype was recorded at least ten times. The chain couples TRBV5-1 to TRBJ2-2, with 8 bases fitting TRBD2. From germline, CDR1 is SGHRS and CDR2 YFSETQ. This CDR3 contains 15 residues. Trimming took 7 bases from V and 6 from J; bases not matched to a gene: 11. The CDR3 spells CASEALAGSPGELFF. CDR3 nucleotides: TGCGCCAGCGAGGCGTTAGCGGGGTCACCCGGGGAGCTGTTTTTT.

Ten or more counts support this clonotype. This chain connects TRBV19 to TRBJ1-1, with TRBD1 as a possible D gene (6 bases). This CDR3 is 15 amino acids long. The V and J ends lost 1 base and 3 bases respectively, with 12 bases between them. Germline-derived CDR1 and CDR2 are LNHDA and SQIVND (reference sequence). CDR3 protein: CASSIVHRVDTEAFF. Written as DNA, the CDR3 is TGTGCCAGTAGTATAGTTCACAGGGTGGACACTGAAGCTTTCTTT.

A few counts support this clonotype. The rearrangement uses TRBV10-2 and TRBJ2-7; 8 bases are shared with TRBD2. Unmatched junction bases numbered 11, after V lost 6 bases and J lost 7 bases. The CDR3 spans 14 residues. CDR1 WSHSY and CDR2 SAAADI come from the germline V gene. The CDR3 here is CASSPRFSSGEQYF. CDR3 nucleotide sequence: TGCGCCAGCAGCCCCCGGTTTTCTAGCGGGGAGCAGTACTTC.

V gene TRBV29-1 combines with J gene TRBJ1-6; TRBD1 agrees at 7 bases. This CDR3 has 13 amino acids. J gave up 9 bases and V 8 bases, and 10 bases lay outside the gene matches. Per the germline V gene, CDR1 is SQVTM and CDR2 is ANQGSEA. The CDR3 region is CSTRTGAGSPLHF. CDR3 DNA sequence: TGCAGCACCCGGACAGGAGCTGGTTCACCCCTCCACTTT.

Note on this clonotype: A read error is possible here, since a much larger clone lies one base away. The CDR3 does not end in the conserved phenylalanine or tryptophan, so this is likely a read error. The rearrangement joins TRBV14 to TRBJ2-2; the D gene is possibly TRBD1 (5 bases). Germline CDR1 and CDR2: SGHDN and FVKESK. V was shortened by 1 base and J by 0 bases, with 9 bases between the two germline ends. This CDR3 spans 16 amino acids. Here the CDR3 reads CASSQGTPTNTGELFS. The CDR3 nucleotides are TGTGCCAGCAGCCAAGGGACACCTACGAACACCGGGGAGCTGTTTTCT.

Many counts were recorded for this clonotype. The genes are TRBV7-2 and TRBJ2-5; 8 bases map to TRBD1. Losses at the gene ends were 5 bases for V and 0 bases for J; bases not matched to a gene: 8. The CDR3 is made up of 16 amino acids. In germline, CDR1 is SGHTA, CDR2 FQGNSA. The CDR3 region has the DNA TGTGCCAGCAGCCACTGGGACAGGAGCGACCAAGAGACCCAGTACTTC. Protein sequence: CASSHWDRSDQETQYF.

The rearrangement joins TRBV25-1 to TRBJ1-2; 8 bases are a match to TRBD1. There are 14 residues in the CDR3. The germline V gene has CDR1 MGHDK and CDR2 SYGVNS. V lost 5 bases and J lost 4; bases outside the gene matches: 6. The CDR3 coding sequence is TGTGCCAGCAGTCTTCGGACAGGGACCTATGGCTACACCTTC. This codes for CASSLRTGTYGYTF.

The rearrangement links TRBV30 to TRBJ1-3, with no clear D. The germline V and J ends were trimmed by 0 bases and 0 bases, with 9 bases remaining between them. CDR3 length: 15 residues. Germline V gives CDR1 GTSNPN, CDR2 SVGIG (reference sequence). Written as DNA, the CDR3 is TGTGCCTGGAGTGTTCGCCGGTTCTCTGGAAACACCATATATTTT. It encodes CAWSVRRFSGNTIYF.

This clonotype was counted many times. This rearrangement joins TRBV5-6 to TRBJ1-5, with no clear D. The CDR3 is made up of 15 amino acids. Germline values: CDR1 SGHDT, CDR2 YYEEEE. V lost 2 bases, J lost 0 bases, and 9 bases lay in between. CDR3 sequence: CASSLGLGSNQPQHF. The CDR3 region has the DNA TGTGCCAGCAGCTTAGGCTTAGGTAGCAATCAGCCCCAGCATTTT.

This clonotype has at least ten counts. The J gene is TRBJ2-6, the V gene TRBV2, with a possible D match to TRBD1 (7 bases). The germline V gene encodes CDR1 SNHLY and CDR2 FYNNEI. The CDR3 extends over 16 amino acids. Trimming removed 9 bases at V and 0 bases at J, with 15 bases between. The CDR3 is CARGGTDLSGANVLTF. CDR3 bases: TGTGCCAGGGGCGGGACAGACCTCTCTGGGGCCAACGTCCTGACTTTC.

This clonotype was seen only once. The V call is TRBV7-2, the J call TRBJ2-7; D is unresolved. The CDR3 length is 13 residues. Trimming left V 1 base short and J 4 bases short, with 8 bases between. CDR1 SGHTA and CDR2 FQGNSA come from the germline V gene. The CDR3 region is CASSLEAEYEQYF. The CDR3 nucleotides read TGTGCCAGCAGCTTAGAGGCCGAGTACGAGCAGTACTTC.

This clonotype appeared many times. The chain has TRBV29-1 and TRBJ2-5, with 7 positions matching TRBD2. Germline V lookup: CDR1 SQVTM, CDR2 ANQGSEA. This CDR3 region has 14 residues. After removal of 8 bases from V and 3 bases from J, the junction contained 12 bases not matched to a gene. CDR3 sequence reads: CSLSGIGAKETQYF. The CDR3 DNA reads TGCAGCCTAAGCGGGATTGGGGCTAAAGAGACCCAGTACTTC.

This clonotype has a count of ten or more. V gene TRBV6-1 combines with J gene TRBJ1-5; no definite D call. The CDR3 contains 14 residues. CDR1 is MNHNS and CDR2 is SASEGT in the germline V gene. The ends were cut back, 2 bases at V and 6 bases at J, with 11 bases in the middle. The CDR3 reads CASSELRKSQPQHF. Written as DNA, the CDR3 is TGTGCCAGCAGTGAATTACGGAAGAGTCAGCCCCAGCATTTT.

This chain links TRBV25-1 with TRBJ2-7; 7 positions match TRBD1. This CDR3 spans 16 amino acids. V lost 3 bases, J lost 2 bases, and 10 bases stayed unmatched. Germline assignment: CDR1 MGHDK and CDR2 SYGVNS. CDR3 loop: CASSDRTGTSTYEQYF. The CDR3 coding sequence is TGTGCCAGCAGTGACCGGACAGGAACTTCCACCTACGAGCAGTACTTC.

Concerning this clonotype: This may be a read error: a much more frequent sequence differs by one nucleotide. The rearrangement uses TRBV15 and TRBJ2-5, with D hard to call. The V end lost 5 bases, the J end lost 5 bases, and 15 bases lay between the germline ends. CDR3 length: 14 residues. Germline CDR1 and CDR2: LNHNV and YYDKDF (reference sequence). The chain's CDR3 is CATSGPRTGETQYF. DNA of the CDR3: TGTGCCACCAGCGGACCAAGGACCGGGGAGACCCAGTACTTC. Full variable domain (missing parts from reference TRBV15 and TRBJ2-5): DAMVIQNPRYQVTQFGKPVTLSCSQTLNHNVMYWYQQKSSQAPKLLFHYYDKDFNNEADTPDNFQSRRPNTSFCFLDIRSPGLGDTAMYLCATSGPRTGETQYFGPGTRLLVL.

This chain links TRBV25-1 with TRBJ2-7; 7 bases align to TRBD1. Germline V CDR1 and CDR2: MGHDK, SYGVNS. Unmatched junction bases numbered 8, after V lost 6 bases and J lost 3 bases. This CDR3 contains 14 residues. CDR3 sequence: CASSQGDSHYEQYF. CDR3 DNA sequence: TGTGCCAGCAGCCAAGGGGACAGCCACTACGAGCAGTACTTC.

The V gene is TRBV10-3, the J gene TRBJ1-1, with D possibly TRBD1 on 5 matching bases. Trimming left V 2 bases short and J 6 bases short, with 13 bases between. This CDR3 is built from 14 residues. The germline V gene has CDR1 ENHRY and CDR2 SYGVKD. In nucleotides, the CDR3 is TGTGCCATCAGTGAGAAGACAGATTTCGCTGAAGCTTTCTTT. Translating it yields CAISEKTDFAEAFF.

Concerning this clonotype: The junction and the germline gene differ at one end; a read error may be behind it. The V gene is TRBV20-1, the J gene TRBJ2-2; tentatively, D is TRBD2 (6 bases). Germline V lookup: CDR1 DFQATT, CDR2 SNEGSKA (reference sequence). The CDR3 runs 16 residues. The CDR3 is CSARDLAGMGTGGLFF. CDR3 nucleotides: TGCAGTGCTAGAGATCTGGCAGGGATGGGCACCGGGGGGCTGTTTTTT.